This T cell receptor beta chain was documented in a study of cytomegalovirus exposure and HLA in healthy donors. Notes on the study in general: The records held CMV serostatus as the only immune exposure information. The investigators catalogued some 160 TCR beta chains as cytomegalovirus-associated. Upon later analysis, HLA-associated TCR beta chains proved more clonally expanded than other, equally common chains. In a later analysis, common viral pathogens appeared linked to several of the most significant clusters.

Comment on this clone: Its specificity is unknown.

Trimming stripped 0 bases from V and 2 bases from J, with 9 bases between. The CDR3 has 14 amino acids. Germline V gene lookup returns CDR1 SGHRS and CDR2 YFSETQ. PCR was performed using 60 Vbeta and 13 Jbeta primers. Clones were sequenced by immunoSEQ multiplex PCR, and TCRdb holds only the in-frame ones, with some missing. The sample yields some 220,000 clones, around 89% seen once. The material sequenced was PBMCs. The V gene is TRBV5-1, the J gene TRBJ2-7; D remains unclear. This receptor was obtained from a woman aged 18-30 years in good health and CMV-seronegative. The CDR3 DNA is TGCGCCAGCAGCTTGGACCGAGTCACCTACGAGCAGTACTTC. It yields the protein CASSLDRVTYEQYF.